A single sample is the source of the 29 T cell receptor beta chains below, sequenced in a study of long-term antiretroviral therapy in people with HIV. The immunoSEQ assay was v3.0, run at survey level. Profiled with immunoSEQ multiplex PCR; TCRdb holds only in-frame clones, not every one. The sample shows over 25,000 clones, 95% to 98% of them seen only once. Source: unsorted PBMCs, taken 7.6 years after starting antiretroviral therapy. The origin of the receptors is a man aged 30-40 years with HIV.

The V gene is TRBV7-9, the J gene TRBJ1-3; D is undetermined. Trimming cost V 6 bases and J 7 bases, with 10 bases left between them. CDR1 SEHNR and CDR2 FQNEAQ come from the germline V gene (reference sequence). This CDR3 region has 12 residues. The CDR3 nucleotides read TGTGCCAGCAGAACCTCGCTTAACACCATATATTTT. This gives the protein CASRTSLNTIYF.

The chain combines TRBV19 with TRBJ1-1; the D gene is possibly TRBD1 (5 bases). This CDR3 is built from 14 residues. Germline loops: CDR1 LNHDA, CDR2 SQIVND (reference sequence). Trimming left V 4 bases short and J 0 bases short, with 9 bases between. CDR3 residues: CASSRGRLNTEAFF. CDR3 sequence (DNA): TGTGCCAGTAGTAGGGGACGTTTGAACACTGAAGCTTTCTTT.

The chain carries TRBV14 and TRBJ2-7; TRBD2 matches 8 bases. With V trimmed by 3 bases and J by 6 bases, 4 bases remained unmatched. This CDR3 has 13 amino acids. The germline V gene has CDR1 SGHDN and CDR2 FVKESK. The CDR3 is CASSQTSVGEQYF. Written as DNA, the CDR3 is TGTGCCAGCAGCCAGACTAGCGTCGGCGAGCAGTACTTC.

This chain connects TRBV19 to TRBJ2-3, with D possibly matching TRBD2 (5 bases). The ends were cut back, 3 bases at V and 2 bases at J, with 12 bases in the middle. Germline CDR1 is LNHDA and CDR2 is SQIVND (reference sequence). The CDR3 is 15 amino acids. CDR3 region: CASSIARGPTDTQYF. The CDR3, as DNA: TGTGCCAGTAGTATCGCCCGCGGGCCCACAGATACGCAGTATTTT.

The chain is built from TRBV29-1 and TRBJ2-1, with 9 bases fitting TRBD2. CDR1 and CDR2 (germline): SQVTM, ANQGSEA. This CDR3 has 15 amino acids. The ends lost 1 base at V and 9 bases at J; junction bases unmatched: 10. The CDR3 region is CSVEGGREGPGEQFF. For the CDR3, the DNA is TGCAGCGTTGAAGGAGGGCGGGAGGGCCCTGGTGAGCAGTTCTTC.

This chain joins TRBV9 and TRBJ2-3, with 7 bases aligning to TRBD2. This CDR3 has 16 amino acids. Per the germline V gene, CDR1 is SGDLS and CDR2 is YYNGEE. V trimming: 4 bases; J trimming: 0 bases; junction bases outside the gene matches: 8. The CDR3 DNA reads as TGTGCCAGCAGCCTGTGGGGAGCGGGGAGCACAGATACGCAGTATTTT. Translation gives CASSLWGAGSTDTQYF. Using reference TRBV9 and TRBJ2-3 for the parts outside the CDR3, the full variable domain is DSGVTQTPKHLITATGQRVTLRCSPRSGDLSVYWYQQSLDQGLQFLIQYYNGEERAKGNILERFSAQQFPDLHSELNLSSLELGDSALYFCASSLWGAGSTDTQYFGPGTRLTVL.

The chain combines TRBV15 with TRBJ1-4; 8 nucleotides agree with TRBD1. There are 13 residues in the CDR3. The V gene end was trimmed by 5 bases and the J gene end by 8 bases; junction bases not matched to a gene: 4. The germline CDR1 and CDR2 sequences are LNHNV and YYDKDF (reference sequence). The CDR3 sequence is CATSLQGAEKLFF. DNA of the CDR3: TGTGCCACCAGCTTGCAGGGGGCCGAAAAACTGTTTTTT.

This chain links TRBV18 with TRBJ1-1, with D uncertain. The length of the CDR3 is 12 residues. V gave up 7 bases and J gave up 1 base, with 7 bases separating them. Germline CDR1 reads KGHSH; CDR2 reads LQKENI. Written as DNA, the CDR3 is TGTGCCAGCTTTGCAGCGAACACTGAAGCTTTCTTT. This encodes CASFAANTEAFF.

The V gene is TRBV30, the J gene TRBJ1-2; D is perhaps TRBD1 (6 bases). The CDR3 has 14 amino acids. V lost 8 bases and J lost 4, with 20 bases in between. CDR1 GTSNPN and CDR2 SVGIG come from the germline V gene (reference sequence). The CDR3 spells CASTPGRGAYGYTF. Written as DNA, the CDR3 is TGTGCCAGCACCCCGGGACGGGGGGCCTATGGCTACACCTTC.

The chain employs TRBV27 and TRBJ2-5, with TRBD2 as a possible D gene (5 bases). CDR1 MNHEY and CDR2 SMNVEV come from the germline V gene (reference sequence). The V and J ends lost 5 bases and 5 bases respectively, with 18 bases between them. This CDR3 is 15 amino acids long. The DNA of the CDR3 is TGTGCCAGCAGTGAGAACGCGGGTTGGCAGGAGACCCAGTACTTC. Translating gives CASSENAGWQETQYF.

CDR3 region: CASSPTVGELFF. DNA of the CDR3: TGTGCCAGCAGCCCAACAGTGGGGGAGCTGTTTTTT. The chain links TRBV7-6 to TRBJ2-2; D gene uncertain. The germline CDR1 and CDR2 sequences are SGHVS and FNYEAQ. V gave up 5 bases and J gave up 8 bases, with 9 bases separating them. CDR3 length: 12 residues.

The V and J genes are TRBV9 and TRBJ2-2, with D possibly TRBD1 on 6 matching bases. CDR1 is SGDLS and CDR2 is YYNGEE in the germline V gene. CDR3 length equals 17 residues. Trimming left V 0 bases short and J 2 bases short, with 14 bases between. The CDR3 protein is CASSVGKKDSNTGELFF. CDR3 sequence (DNA): TGTGCCAGCAGCGTAGGTAAAAAGGACAGCAACACCGGGGAGCTGTTTTTT.

V usage is TRBV5-1 and J usage is TRBJ2-2; maybe TRBD1 (5 bases). V was clipped by 0 bases and J by 6 bases, with 12 bases between them. Germline V gene data show CDR1 as SGHRS and CDR2 as YFSETQ. The CDR3 has 15 amino acids. CDR3 protein: CASSLGGDSPGELFF. DNA for the CDR3: TGCGCCAGCAGCTTGGGGGGCGACAGCCCCGGGGAGCTGTTTTTT.

The chain is built from TRBV7-8 and TRBJ2-7; D is unclear. V was trimmed by 5 bases and J by 6 bases, leaving 17 bases between them. This CDR3 comprises 14 residues. Germline CDR1 and CDR2: SGHVS and FQNEAQ. Here the CDR3 DNA reads TGTGCCAGCAGCGCCCCCCCTCGACGTGGCGAGCAGTACTTC. Its protein product is CASSAPPRRGEQYF. Combining the CDR3 with reference TRBV7-8 and TRBJ2-7 gives the whole variable domain GAGVSQSPRYKVAKRGQDVALRCDPISGHVSLFWYQQALGQGPEFLTYFQNEAQLDKSGLPSDRFFAERPEGSVSTLKIQRTQQEDSAVYLCASSAPPRRGEQYFGPGTRLTVT.

The gene calls are TRBV15 and TRBJ1-5; D gene uncertain. The CDR3 runs 14 residues. V was shortened by 1 base and J by 7 bases, with 11 bases between the two germline ends. Germline assignment: CDR1 LNHNV and CDR2 YYDKDF (reference sequence). The CDR3 loop is CATSRVDLGQPQHF. The DNA of the CDR3 is TGTGCCACCAGCAGAGTAGACCTAGGGCAGCCCCAGCATTTT.

The gene calls are TRBV23-1 and TRBJ2-3, with D unclear. TRBV23-1 is an ORF; its function is uncertain. Trimming took 6 bases from V and 3 from J, leaving 7 bases between them. The length of the CDR3 is 12 residues. Here the CDR3 reads CASSPETDTQYF. CDR3 in DNA: TGCGCCAGCAGCCCGGAGACAGATACGCAGTATTTT.

The chain combines TRBV4-1 with TRBJ1-5, with 8 bases lining up with TRBD1. J lost 5 bases, V lost 0 bases, and 3 bases had no gene match. CDR3 length: 15 amino acids. Germline loops: CDR1 MGHRA, CDR2 YSYEKL. DNA for the CDR3: TGCGCCAGCAGCCAAGATTCAGGGGGCTATCAGCCCCAGCATTTT. The encoded protein is CASSQDSGGYQPQHF.

J is TRBJ1-2 and V is TRBV7-9; weak D call: TRBD1 (6 bases). CDR1 and CDR2 (germline): SEHNR, FQNEAQ (reference sequence). The CDR3 spans 11 residues. Trimming left V 4 bases short and J 8 bases short, with 8 bases between. The CDR3 DNA follows: TGTGCCAGCAGCTCAGGGGACGGCTACACCTTC. Its translation: CASSSGDGYTF.

The gene calls are TRBV4-3 and TRBJ1-3; D call uncertain. CDR1 is LGHNA, CDR2 YSLEER, per germline. Trimming took 1 base from V and 2 from J, leaving 6 bases between them. This CDR3 comprises 14 residues. CDR3 sequence (DNA): TGCGCCAGCAGCCAAGCTGGGCCTGGAAACACCATATATTTT. Its translation: CASSQAGPGNTIYF.

This sequence joins TRBV6-1 and TRBJ1-2; 7 bases align to TRBD1. The CDR3 runs to 12 residues. Germline trimming cut 7 bases from V and 14 bases from J; bases unmatched to any gene: 13. Germline V gene lookup returns CDR1 MNHNS and CDR2 SASEGT. The CDR3: CASTDRASQGTF. The CDR3 region has the DNA TGTGCCAGCACTGACAGGGCATCTCAGGGGACCTTC.

The chain combines TRBV30 with TRBJ2-1, with TRBD1 as a possible D gene (5 bases). The V end was cut by 0 bases, the J end by 6 bases, with 12 bases between. The CDR3 consists of 14 residues. CDR1 and CDR2 (germline): GTSNPN, SVGIG (reference sequence). In DNA, the CDR3 is TGTGCCTGGAGTGTAACAGGTTCATTCAATGAGCAGTTCTTC. Translated, it gives CAWSVTGSFNEQFF.

The chain links TRBV19 to TRBJ2-3; TRBD2 matches 7 bases. Trimming removed 4 bases from V and 1 base from J; junction bases left unmatched: 11. Per germline, CDR1 LNHDA and CDR2 SQIVND (reference sequence). CDR3 length: 17 residues. CDR3 amino acids: CASSNLLAERGTDTQYF. DNA for the CDR3: TGTGCCAGTAGTAACCTTCTAGCGGAGAGGGGCACAGATACGCAGTATTTT.

This rearrangement joins TRBV4-2 to TRBJ2-5; unclear D gene. Germline V CDR1 and CDR2: LGHNA, YNFKEQ. V dropped 4 bases and J dropped 3 bases, with 9 bases sitting between them. This CDR3 has 13 residues. Written as DNA, the CDR3 is TGTGCCAGCAGCCTCGTAGTGGAAGAGACCCAGTACTTC. Its protein is CASSLVVEETQYF.

The V gene is TRBV6-1, the J gene TRBJ1-1; D is ambiguous. V was cut by 5 bases and J by 1 base, with 14 bases left in between. The CDR3 spans 15 residues. Germline V CDR1 and CDR2: MNHNS, SASEGT. The CDR3 region is CASSPTRARNTEAFF. CDR3 bases: TGTGCCAGCAGTCCGACTCGGGCCAGGAACACTGAAGCTTTCTTT.

The rearrangement uses TRBV7-2 and TRBJ1-1; the D is unclear. The CDR3 extends over 13 amino acids. Trimming pared 6 bases from V and 9 bases from J, leaving 17 bases between. Germline V gene lookup returns CDR1 SGHTA and CDR2 FQGNSA. In nucleotides, the CDR3 is TGTGCCAGCAGTCCTACTCCTTACCGGCAAGCTTTCTTT. Translating it yields CASSPTPYRQAFF.

This sequence joins TRBV9 and TRBJ2-3, with 8 bases identical to TRBD1. CDR3 length: 14 residues. CDR1 is SGDLS and CDR2 is YYNGEE in the germline V gene. The V gene end was trimmed by 3 bases and the J gene end by 8 bases; junction bases not matched to a gene: 8. For the CDR3, the DNA is TGTGCCAGCAGCGCTCAGGGGGCACGGGGTACGCAGTATTTT. Translated, it gives CASSAQGARGTQYF.

This rearrangement joins TRBV6-5 to TRBJ2-7; tentatively, D is TRBD1 (6 bases). With 5 bases removed from V and 2 bases from J, the gap between germline ends came to 13 bases. The V gene's germline CDR1 is MNHEY and CDR2 SVGAGI. The CDR3 totals 14 residues. Here the CDR3 reads CASSGGRFAYEQYF. As DNA, the CDR3 is TGTGCCAGCAGTGGGGGCCGGTTTGCCTACGAGCAGTACTTC.

The V gene is TRBV7-3, the J gene TRBJ2-1; TRBD2 matches 12 bases. Per the germline V gene, CDR1 is SGHTA and CDR2 is FQGTGA. The CDR3 totals 15 residues. Trimming took 5 bases from V and 5 from J; bases not matched to a gene: 4. CDR3 region: CASSQLAGGDNEQFF. CDR3 sequence (DNA): TGTGCCAGCAGCCAGCTAGCGGGAGGGGACAATGAGCAGTTCTTC.

The chain carries TRBV21-1 and TRBJ1-1; the table's D gene call, TRBD1, was not cross checked with the DNA. TRBV21-1 is designated a pseudogene. This CDR3 has 14 amino acids. Here the CDR3 reads CASSKRSRGFEAFF. The CDR3 nucleotides read TGTGCCAGCAGCAAACGGTCAAGGGGATTTGAAGCTTTCTTT.